These 5 T cell receptor beta chains came from one sample sequenced in a study of blood T cell repertoires in COVID-19 (dated by TCRdb to the early 2020s). The library relied on the immunoSEQ multiplex PCR assay. The immuneACCESS repertoire file appears here via TCRdb, limited to in-frame rearrangements. These files lack a portion of the clones; in checked studies, under half of the deficit traces to unresolved V genes, and the cause of the others is not known. This sample holds 100,000 to 120,000 clones; about 70% were observed only once. Less than 10% of the sample goes to the ten largest clones. The sample was peripheral blood. All receptors derive from a woman aged 55-69 years with acute or convalescent COVID-19.

The chain uses TRBV2 and TRBJ1-4; D remains unclear. This CDR3 region has 16 residues. V lost 4 bases and J lost 6, with 18 bases in between. Germline V gene data show CDR1 as SNHLY and CDR2 as FYNNEI. The CDR3 nucleotides are TGTGCCAGCAGTGCGGGTCGGGTGAATAACGATGAAAAACTGTTTTTT. Translating gives CASSAGRVNNDEKLFF.

V and J are TRBV24-1 and TRBJ2-5; 7 nucleotides match TRBD1. There are 14 residues in the CDR3. Germline CDR1 and CDR2: KGHDR and SFDVKD. The J segment lost 5 bases and the V segment lost 5 bases, leaving 7 bases of the junction unmatched. In nucleotides, the CDR3 is TGTGCCACCAGTGCTACAGGGGCGCGGGAGACCCAGTACTTC. The encoded protein is CATSATGARETQYF.

The chain links TRBV3-1 (or the pseudogene TRBV3-2) to TRBJ1-2, with D perhaps matching TRBD1 (6 bases). Trimming shortened V by 2 bases and J by 8 bases, and 12 bases separated the two germline ends. Per the germline V gene, CDR1 is LGHDT and CDR2 is YNNKEL (reference sequence). The CDR3 is 13 amino acids. CDR3 DNA: TGTGCCAGCAGCCAACGCAGGGGCGGGGGCTACACCTTC. It encodes CASSQRRGGGYTF.

The rearrangement joins TRBV5-5 to TRBJ1-4, with TRBD1 identical over 10 bases. Trimming cost V 0 bases and J 7 bases; bases outside gene matches: 6. The germline gives CDR1 SGHKS, CDR2 YYEKEE (reference sequence). This CDR3 comprises 16 residues. In nucleotides, the CDR3 is TGTGCCAGCAGCTTGGGGGGGACAGGGGAAAGTGAAAAACTGTTTTTT. Its translation: CASSLGGTGESEKLFF.

The chain uses TRBV5-5 and TRBJ1-1; 11 bases match TRBD1. V lost 2 bases to trimming and J lost 0 bases; unmatched junction nucleotides: 6. Germline V CDR1 and CDR2: SGHKS, YYEKEE (reference sequence). CDR3 length equals 17 residues. The CDR3 region has the DNA TGTGCCAGCAGCTTCCGGGACAGGGGGAGTATGAACACTGAAGCTTTCTTT. Its protein product is CASSFRDRGSMNTEAFF.